Below are 30 T cell receptor beta chains sequenced from a single sample in a study of blood T cells in healthy people across ages. The second PCR ran roughly 7 to 11 cycles with a sample-barcoded 5' primer and J-beta primers. TCRdb passed the 5' RACE reads through MiXCR, listing each CDR3 protein once. The sample contains around 1,500,000 distinct CDR3 sequences, around 42% of which appear only once. The sample was blood. These TCRs come from a young woman in good health.

This chain links TRBV5-6 with TRBJ2-5; D remains unclear. Germline V CDR1 and CDR2: SGHDT, YYEEEE. V lost 1 base and J lost 4, with 8 bases in between. The length of the CDR3 is 13 residues. This chain's CDR3 is CASSLRARETQYF. The CDR3 DNA reads as TGTGCCAGCAGCTTGCGAGCGAGAGAGACCCAGTACTTC.

This clonotype was seen a handful of times. The chain has TRBV3-1 and TRBJ1-1, with D possibly TRBD1 on 5 matching bases. The germline CDR1 and CDR2 sequences are LGHDT and YNNKEL (reference sequence). V was clipped by 3 bases and J by 4 bases, with 18 bases between them. The CDR3 has 16 amino acids. The CDR3: CASSQVRGNRPTEAFF. CDR3 in DNA: TGTGCCAGCAGCCAGGTCCGGGGGAACCGACCCACTGAAGCTTTCTTT.

The J gene is TRBJ2-1, the V gene TRBV29-1, with D perhaps matching TRBD1 or TRBD2 (5 bases each). Germline V CDR1 and CDR2: SQVTM, ANQGSEA. The CDR3 runs to 15 residues. V lost 6 bases and J lost 8, with 23 bases in between. The CDR3 DNA reads as TGCAGCGTCGGACACCATGACAGTTTTAGCGATGAGCAGTTCTTC. Protein: CSVGHHDSFSDEQFF.

This clonotype was detected a few times. The chain carries TRBV12-3 or TRBV12-4 and TRBJ2-7; TRBD1 aligns across 7 bases. This CDR3 is built from 14 residues. V was pared by 6 bases and J by 7 bases, with 12 bases of the junction left unmatched. CDR3 loop: CASSPTGQAGEQYF. Here the CDR3 DNA reads TGTGCCAGCAGCCCTACCGGACAGGCCGGGGAGCAGTACTTC.

This clonotype was seen repeatedly, ten times or more. The chain is built from TRBV20-1 and TRBJ2-3; D is perhaps TRBD1 or TRBD2 (6 bases each). Trimming removed 3 bases from V and 2 bases from J, with 12 bases in between. Germline values: CDR1 DFQATT, CDR2 SNEGSKA (reference sequence). CDR3 length equals 14 residues. The CDR3 DNA sequence: TGCAGTGCTAGTTTGGGGGGCTCCACAGATACGCAGTATTTT. The encoded protein is CSASLGGSTDTQYF.

There are a few counts of this clonotype. V gene TRBV27 combines with J gene TRBJ2-7; D is unclear. The V end was cut by 5 bases, the J end by 4 bases, with 12 bases between. Per the germline V gene, CDR1 is MNHEY and CDR2 is SMNVEV (reference sequence). The CDR3 is made up of 13 amino acids. CDR3 nucleotide sequence: TGTGCCAGCAGTGTGACCTCGCAATACGAGCAGTACTTC. Protein: CASSVTSQYEQYF.

This clonotype was picked up a small number of times. Being one base from a much bigger clone, this may be a read error. The chain carries TRBV24-1 and TRBJ2-1; D unresolved. The CDR3 loop spans 12 amino acids. CDR1 is KGHDR and CDR2 is SFDVKD in the germline V gene. Trimming cost V 6 bases and J 2 bases, with 4 bases left between them. The CDR3 sequence is CATSYPYNEQFF. The CDR3 region has the DNA TGTGCCACCAGTTACCCCTACAATGAGCAGTTCTTC.

This clonotype was observed a few times. The chain carries TRBV20-1 and TRBJ1-1; perhaps TRBD1 as D (5 bases). This CDR3 region has 12 residues. Germline CDR1 is DFQATT and CDR2 is SNEGSKA (reference sequence). V was cut by 1 base and J by 4 bases, with 7 bases left in between. The CDR3 DNA reads TGCAGTGCTAGAGTGGGACCCACTGAAGCTTTCTTT. It codes for CSARVGPTEAFF.

This rearrangement joins TRBV27 to TRBJ2-7; 8 nucleotides agree with TRBD2. V lost 2 bases, J lost 0 bases, and 3 bases stayed unmatched. The CDR3 has 15 amino acids. Germline CDR1 is MNHEY and CDR2 is SMNVEV (reference sequence). CDR3 residues: CASSLTGGASYEQYF. CDR3 sequence (DNA): TGTGCCAGCAGTTTAACGGGAGGGGCCTCCTACGAGCAGTACTTC.

The rearrangement uses TRBV20-1 and TRBJ2-1; 8 positions agree with TRBD2. V shed 2 bases and J 9 bases; nucleotides not matched to a gene: 9. Germline V gene data show CDR1 as DFQATT and CDR2 as SNEGSKA (reference sequence). CDR3 length: 14 residues. The CDR3 DNA follows: TGCAGTGCTAGAATCGGGGGGGCCAAAGGTGAGCAGTTCTTC. Its protein product is CSARIGGAKGEQFF.

This clonotype was observed a few times. The chain uses TRBV4-1 and TRBJ2-7; D is unresolved. V lost 0 bases and J 0 bases, leaving 9 bases between the germline ends. The CDR3 covers 15 residues. Germline V lookup: CDR1 MGHRA, CDR2 YSYEKL. CDR3 bases: TGCGCCAGCAGCCAAGAGTATCACGGCTCCTACGAGCAGTACTTC. Translated, it gives CASSQEYHGSYEQYF.

The chain has TRBV6-5 and TRBJ2-7; D remains unclear. Trimming stripped 5 bases from V and 4 bases from J, with 12 bases between. This CDR3 is 13 amino acids long. Germline CDR1 and CDR2: MNHEY and SVGAGI. This CDR3 is CASSDDGQYEQYF. CDR3 in DNA: TGTGCCAGCAGTGACGACGGTCAATACGAGCAGTACTTC.

This clonotype came up many times. The rearrangement joins TRBV7-2 to TRBJ2-1; D possibly uses TRBD1 or TRBD2 (6 bases each). Germline CDR1 is SGHTA and CDR2 is FQGNSA. The CDR3 covers 14 residues. Trimming took off 3 bases at V and 6 bases at J, with 12 bases between the two ends. Written as DNA, the CDR3 is TGTGCCAGCAGCTTTGGGGGGCCCCTCAATGAGCAGTTCTTC. This encodes CASSFGGPLNEQFF.

This clonotype appeared many times. The genes are TRBV7-9 and TRBJ2-5; 11 bases fit TRBD2. Germline V lookup: CDR1 SEHNR, CDR2 FQNEAQ (reference sequence). The CDR3 is 15 amino acids. The ends lost 6 bases at V and 1 base at J; junction bases unmatched: 4. As DNA, the CDR3 is TGTGCCAGCAGTTCGGGACTAGCGGTCCAAGAGACCCAGTACTTC. Amino acids: CASSSGLAVQETQYF.

J is TRBJ2-7 and V is TRBV20-1; D call uncertain. TRBJ2-5 matches the DNA end more closely, so the J call is doubtful. CDR1 and CDR2 from the germline V gene are DFQATT and SNEGSKA (reference sequence). This CDR3 has 14 amino acids. The chain's CDR3 is CSARDPLGLETQYF. CDR3 coding DNA: TGCAGTGCTAGAGATCCGTTAGGGCTGGAGACCCAGTACTTC.

The chain combines TRBV20-1 with TRBJ2-2; D remains unclear. The germline V gene has CDR1 DFQATT and CDR2 SNEGSKA (reference sequence). With 4 bases removed from V and 0 bases from J, the gap between germline ends came to 6 bases. The CDR3 spans 13 residues. The CDR3 region is CSATDPNTGELFF. The CDR3 nucleotides are TGCAGTGCTACTGACCCGAACACCGGGGAGCTGTTTTTT.

The V call is TRBV7-6, the J call TRBJ2-5, with D possibly being TRBD2 (5 bases). The V end lost 6 bases, the J end lost 12 bases, and 17 bases lay between the germline ends. The CDR3 totals 12 residues. Germline V CDR1 and CDR2: SGHVS, FNYEAQ. CDR3 bases: TGTGCCAGCAGGGATAATCAGAGGGTGAAGTACTTC. Amino acid sequence: CASRDNQRVKYF.

The V call is TRBV7-6, the J call TRBJ2-4, with D tentatively TRBD1 (6 bases). The V gene lost 0 bases and the J gene lost 15 bases, with 9 bases spanning the gap. The length of the CDR3 is 11 residues. Germline V gives CDR1 SGHVS, CDR2 FNYEAQ. The CDR3 bases are TGTGCCAGCAGCTTAGCAGGACAGACGTACTTC. Protein sequence: CASSLAGQTYF.

The chain is built from TRBV3-1 and TRBJ2-7, with D uncertain. V was clipped by 2 bases and J by 3 bases, with 11 bases between them. Germline CDR1 and CDR2: LGHDT and YNNKEL (reference sequence). The CDR3 consists of 14 residues. The CDR3 loop is CASSQTRTYYEQYF. The CDR3 bases are TGTGCCAGCAGCCAAACACGGACGTACTACGAGCAGTACTTC.

The chain links TRBV6-5 to TRBJ1-4; D remains ambiguous. Trimming pared 8 bases from V and 4 bases from J, leaving 8 bases between. Germline loops: CDR1 MNHEY, CDR2 SVGAGI. CDR3 size: 12 residues. Written as DNA, the CDR3 is TGTGCCAGCGGGCGGAATAATGAAAAACTGTTTTTT. It translates to CASGRNNEKLFF.

The gene calls are TRBV27 and TRBJ2-5; 11 bases fit TRBD1. V was clipped by 5 bases and J by 5 bases; unmatched bases: 13. The CDR3 is made up of 17 amino acids. CDR1 MNHEY and CDR2 SMNVEV come from the germline V gene (reference sequence). CDR3 DNA: TGTGCCAGCAGTACGTGGACAGGGGGCTTCTATAGGGAGACCCAGTACTTC. The encoded protein is CASSTWTGGFYRETQYF.

The gene calls are TRBV6-1 and TRBJ1-1; D gene ambiguous. CDR3 length: 14 amino acids. Per germline, CDR1 MNHNS and CDR2 SASEGT. The ends were cut back, 3 bases at V and 3 bases at J, with 11 bases in the middle. In nucleotides, the CDR3 is TGTGCCAGCAGTGATGCCCGAGTGGACACTGAAGCTTTCTTT. It specifies CASSDARVDTEAFF.

The rearrangement uses TRBV12-3 or TRBV12-4 and TRBJ1-1, with D unclear. The ends were cut back, 5 bases at V and 8 bases at J, with 18 bases in the middle. CDR3 size: 14 residues. The CDR3 nucleotides are TGTGCCAGCAGTAGGACCCCAGGTTCCCCGGAAGCTTTCTTT. Amino acids: CASSRTPGSPEAFF.

The V and J genes are TRBV6-6 and TRBJ2-7; D tentatively fits TRBD1 or TRBD2 (7 bases each). V was shortened by 7 bases and J by 4 bases, with 20 bases between the two germline ends. The CDR3 consists of 15 residues. Germline CDR1 is MNHNY and CDR2 is SVGAGI (reference sequence). In DNA form, the CDR3 reads TGTGCCAGCATCAACATGGGAGGGGGCGCGTACGAGCAGTACTTC. It translates to CASINMGGGAYEQYF.

The genes are TRBV6-5 and TRBJ2-2; TRBD1 matches 9 bases. The V and J ends lost 4 bases and 5 bases, in that order; junction bases with no gene match: 5. This CDR3 comprises 15 residues. The germline V gene encodes CDR1 MNHEY and CDR2 SVGAGI. CDR3 bases: TGTGCCAGCAGTTTGGGACAGGGACTAACCGGGGAGCTGTTTTTT. As protein: CASSLGQGLTGELFF.

V gene TRBV6-1 combines with J gene TRBJ2-3; 7 nucleotides match TRBD1. Trimming at V came to 6 bases and at J to 2 bases, leaving 14 bases not matched to a gene. The germline V gene encodes CDR1 MNHNS and CDR2 SASEGT. This CDR3 has 17 amino acids. The CDR3 bases are TGTGCCAGCAGCGTAATTACAGGGGTAATGGCCACAGATACGCAGTATTTT. Protein: CASSVITGVMATDTQYF.

The chain joins TRBV27 to TRBJ1-6; D unclear. V lost 2 bases, J lost 8 bases, and 13 bases lay in between. The CDR3 spans 15 residues. Per the germline V gene, CDR1 is MNHEY and CDR2 is SMNVEV (reference sequence). As DNA, the CDR3 is TGTGCCAGCAGTTTAGTACGGCCCCGGGATTCACCCCTCCACTTT. Protein product: CASSLVRPRDSPLHF.

This chain joins TRBV20-1 and TRBJ2-7; unclear D gene. In germline, CDR1 is DFQATT, CDR2 SNEGSKA (reference sequence). V was pared by 8 bases and J by 2 bases, with 22 bases between. The CDR3 totals 15 residues. CDR3 in amino acids: CSPLRRSPAPYEQYF. The DNA of the CDR3 is TGCAGTCCCCTCCGTAGGTCTCCCGCCCCCTACGAGCAGTACTTC.

The CDR3 is CASSPFSTGELFF. As DNA, the CDR3 is TGTGCCAGCTCACCGTTTTCCACCGGGGAGCTGTTTTTT. The V and J genes are TRBV18 and TRBJ2-2, with D hard to call. The CDR3 loop spans 13 amino acids. Trimming stripped 3 bases from V and 4 bases from J, with 6 bases between. Germline-derived CDR1 and CDR2 are KGHSH and LQKENI.

The V call is TRBV29-1, the J call TRBJ2-1; no clear D gene. Germline V CDR1 and CDR2: SQVTM, ANQGSEA. Trimming took off 4 bases at V and 10 bases at J, with 17 bases between the two ends. The CDR3 consists of 13 residues. The CDR3 loop is CSVGGDTTYEQFF. DNA for the CDR3: TGCAGCGTTGGTGGCGACACAACATACGAGCAGTTCTTC.